The 26 T cell receptor beta chains presented below share a single source sample, sequenced in a study of blood T cells in healthy people across ages. Primed by a sample-barcoded 5' primer and a J-beta primer mix, a second PCR proceeded for about 6 to 12 cycles. TCRdb re-called the 5' RACE reads with MiXCR, one entry per CDR3 protein. This sample yields roughly 1,800,000 distinct CDR3 sequences, of which about 50% are seen a single time; over 2% belongs to the top ten. Input material: blood. These receptors originate from a woman aged 35 to 49 in good health.

The chain links TRBV5-5 to TRBJ2-5, with TRBD2 identical over 8 bases. The germline V gene encodes CDR1 SGHKS and CDR2 YYEKEE (reference sequence). The junction had 8 bases not matched to a gene; V was cut back by 4 bases and J by 0 bases. This CDR3 is 16 amino acids long. Here the CDR3 reads CASSPITGGNQETQYF. CDR3 bases: TGTGCCAGCAGCCCGATAACGGGGGGGAACCAAGAGACCCAGTACTTC.

This chain joins TRBV24-1 and TRBJ1-2; D is unresolved. The CDR3 has 18 residues. Per the germline V gene, CDR1 is KGHDR and CDR2 is SFDVKD. Trimming pared 2 bases from V and 7 bases from J, leaving 25 bases between. CDR3 amino acids: CATSDSLSNLDPATGYTF. DNA of the CDR3: TGTGCCACCAGTGATTCCCTTTCTAACCTGGACCCTGCGACTGGCTACACCTTC.

V usage is TRBV6-2 or TRBV6-3 and J usage is TRBJ2-3; TRBD2 is a possible D gene (6 bases). The germline V and J ends were trimmed by 6 bases and 2 bases, with 15 bases remaining between them. CDR1 is MNHEY, CDR2 SVGEGT, per germline. The CDR3 has 15 residues. CDR3: CASSPGREITDTQYF. The DNA of the CDR3 is TGTGCCAGCAGCCCGGGACGGGAGATCACAGATACGCAGTATTTT.

The sample holds a few counts of this clonotype. The chain uses TRBV6-4 and TRBJ2-1; TRBD2 matches 12 bases. Germline V gene lookup returns CDR1 MRHNA and CDR2 SNTAGT. The CDR3 is made up of 16 amino acids. Unmatched junction bases numbered 7, after V lost 5 bases and J lost 5 bases. Here the CDR3 DNA reads TGTGCCAGCAGTACCTCTAGCGGGGGGGCCCACAATGAGCAGTTCTTC. Translated: CASSTSSGGAHNEQFF.

The genes are TRBV28 and TRBJ2-7, with D hard to call. Germline CDR1 MDHEN, CDR2 SYDVKM. Trimming took 7 bases from V and 5 from J, leaving 18 bases between them. This CDR3 spans 14 amino acids. The CDR3 region is CASTYSVRFNEQYF. CDR3 DNA sequence: TGTGCCAGCACCTATAGTGTCAGGTTCAACGAGCAGTACTTC.

The chain combines TRBV7-2 with TRBJ2-3, with 9 positions matching TRBD1. V was clipped by 5 bases and J by 4 bases; unmatched bases: 13. CDR3 length: 17 residues. Germline V gene sequence: CDR1 SGHTA, CDR2 FQGNSA. The CDR3 bases are TGTGCCAGCAGCCCCCAAAACAGGGGGCGATTCCCAGATACGCAGTATTTT. It yields the protein CASSPQNRGRFPDTQYF.

CDR3 residues: CATMSHRGRYNEQFF. The CDR3 DNA follows: TGTGCCACCATGTCGCACAGGGGCAGGTACAATGAGCAGTTCTTC. The rearrangement links TRBV24-1 to TRBJ2-1; 7 bases are a match to TRBD1. The length of the CDR3 is 15 residues. Germline CDR1 reads KGHDR; CDR2 reads SFDVKD. J gave up 4 bases and V 8 bases, and 10 bases lay outside the gene matches.

This clonotype was counted ten times or more. The chain joins TRBV3-1 to TRBJ2-5; 7 bases align to TRBD2. Germline V gene sequence: CDR1 LGHDT, CDR2 YNNKEL (reference sequence). This CDR3 region has 15 residues. With V trimmed by 4 bases and J by 3 bases, 8 bases remained unmatched. The CDR3, as DNA: TGTGCCAGCAGCCCCTCCCCGGGACTAAAAGAGACCCAGTACTTC. Its translation is CASSPSPGLKETQYF.

The chain is built from TRBV6-4 and TRBJ2-3; no reliable D call. Germline V lookup: CDR1 MRHNA, CDR2 SNTAGT. The V end was cut by 4 bases, the J end by 1 base, with 9 bases between. The CDR3 contains 14 residues. CDR3 amino acids: CASSVELGTDTQYF. In DNA form, the CDR3 reads TGTGCCAGCAGTGTTGAGCTGGGCACAGATACGCAGTATTTT.

This clonotype was seen more than once but under ten times. V is TRBV7-2 and J is TRBJ1-6; D is possibly TRBD1 (5 bases). The CDR3 contains 14 residues. CDR1 and CDR2 (germline): SGHTA, FQGNSA. The V gene lost 2 bases and the J gene lost 7 bases, with 9 bases spanning the gap. The CDR3 nucleotides read TGTGCCAGCAGCTTATCAGGGCGGAATTCACCCCTCCACTTT. Its protein is CASSLSGRNSPLHF.

A few counts support this clonotype. The chain is built from TRBV4-3 and TRBJ1-1; no definite D call. This CDR3 region has 15 residues. From germline, CDR1 is LGHNA and CDR2 YSLEER. Trimming stripped 0 bases from V and 4 bases from J, with 12 bases between. CDR3 in DNA: TGCGCCAGCAGCCAAGATATGGTGTGGAGCACTGAAGCTTTCTTT. It specifies CASSQDMVWSTEAFF.

This chain uses TRBV29-1 with TRBJ2-1; D unresolved. V was pared by 1 base and J by 6 bases, with 22 bases between. The CDR3 sequence is 17 residues long. Looked up from germline, CDR1 is SQVTM and CDR2 is ANQGSEA. CDR3 nucleotides: TGCAGCGTTGAAGGCCTATGGGGTCGTAAGGGCGGCAATGAGCAGTTCTTC. Translated, it gives CSVEGLWGRKGGNEQFF.

The chain employs TRBV9 and TRBJ1-5; D possibly corresponds to TRBD1 (5 bases). The CDR3 is 16 amino acids. The V end lost 3 bases, the J end lost 2 bases, and 15 bases lay between the germline ends. Per germline, CDR1 SGDLS and CDR2 YYNGEE. CDR3 in DNA: TGTGCCAGCAGCGGAGGGACTCAAGGCGGCAATCAGCCCCAGCATTTT. Translated, it gives CASSGGTQGGNQPQHF.

J is TRBJ2-2 and V is TRBV6-6; 11 positions match TRBD2. Looked up from germline, CDR1 is MNHNY and CDR2 is SVGAGI (reference sequence). The CDR3 has 17 amino acids. V trimming: 7 bases; J trimming: 3 bases; junction bases outside the gene matches: 10. The chain's CDR3 is CASTSTSGGSDTGELFF. Here the CDR3 DNA reads TGTGCCAGCACTTCTACTAGCGGGGGATCCGACACCGGGGAGCTGTTTTTT.

The chain has TRBV6-5 and TRBJ1-2, with D unresolved. V was cut by 6 bases and J by 2 bases, with 19 bases left in between. Germline-derived CDR1 and CDR2 are MNHEY and SVGAGI. The CDR3 loop spans 16 amino acids. CDR3 sequence: CASSNAPTRFNYGYTF. The CDR3 DNA reads TGTGCCAGCAGCAACGCCCCGACAAGATTCAACTATGGCTACACCTTC.

V gene TRBV4-1 combines with J gene TRBJ2-3, with D possibly being TRBD1 (6 bases). The CDR3 runs to 15 residues. Germline V gene sequence: CDR1 MGHRA, CDR2 YSYEKL. V lost 1 base and J lost 1, with 9 bases in between. The CDR3 reads CASSQVWTGTDTQYF. As DNA, the CDR3 is TGCGCCAGCAGCCAAGTTTGGACAGGCACAGATACGCAGTATTTT.

This chain connects TRBV20-1 to TRBJ2-3; D not resolved. Germline V lookup: CDR1 DFQATT, CDR2 SNEGSKA (reference sequence). CDR3 size: 10 residues. The germline V and J ends were trimmed by 7 bases and 8 bases, with 10 bases remaining between them. CDR3: CSVLSATQYF. The CDR3 DNA is TGCAGTGTTTTATCAGCTACGCAGTATTTT.

This clonotype occurred a few times. The rearrangement joins TRBV29-1 to TRBJ2-3; either TRBD1 or TRBD2 may supply D (5 bases each). Germline V gene data show CDR1 as SQVTM and CDR2 as ANQGSEA. The CDR3 consists of 15 residues. V was shortened by 4 bases and J by 3 bases, with 17 bases between the two germline ends. CDR3 region: CSVGVRGSVTDTQYF. The CDR3 DNA sequence: TGCAGCGTTGGGGTCCGGGGCTCAGTGACAGATACGCAGTATTTT.

This clonotype was detected many times. The chain uses TRBV12-3 or TRBV12-4 and TRBJ2-1; D call uncertain. With 4 bases removed from V and 4 bases from J, the gap between germline ends came to 8 bases. The CDR3 is 13 residues long. The CDR3 DNA is TGTGCCAGCAGTTCCCCTCGGTACAATGAGCAGTTCTTC. This encodes CASSSPRYNEQFF.

The chain employs TRBV20-1 and TRBJ2-5, with D unclear. CDR3 length equals 13 residues. Germline assignment: CDR1 DFQATT and CDR2 SNEGSKA (reference sequence). Trimming took off 6 bases at V and 1 base at J, with 12 bases between the two ends. CDR3: CSAYRPSQETQYF. The DNA of the CDR3 is TGCAGTGCCTATCGTCCAAGCCAAGAGACCCAGTACTTC.

The chain uses TRBV5-5 and TRBJ2-3; 12 nucleotides align to TRBD2. The trim removed 0 bases at V and 6 bases at J, leaving 5 bases unmatched. CDR1 and CDR2 from the germline V gene are SGHKS and YYEKEE (reference sequence). This CDR3 is built from 16 residues. CDR3 loop: CASSLELAGGYDTQYF. CDR3 sequence (DNA): TGTGCCAGCAGCTTGGAGCTAGCGGGGGGGTATGATACGCAGTATTTT.

This clonotype showed up just once. The chain combines TRBV5-5 with TRBJ2-1; D gene ambiguous. The CDR3 sequence is 16 residues long. Deletions cut 0 bases from V and 4 bases from J, with 14 bases between. Per germline, CDR1 SGHKS and CDR2 YYEKEE (reference sequence). The CDR3 reads CASSLGVGKDYNEQFF. The DNA of the CDR3 is TGTGCCAGCAGCTTGGGCGTGGGCAAGGATTACAATGAGCAGTTCTTC.

The J gene is TRBJ2-3, the V gene TRBV2; 11 bases agree with TRBD2. Germline CDR1 is SNHLY and CDR2 is FYNNEI. The CDR3 sequence is 16 residues long. The ends lost 2 bases at V and 4 bases at J; junction bases unmatched: 5. CDR3 amino acids: CASSEIAGGIADTQYF. The CDR3 coding sequence is TGTGCCAGCAGTGAAATAGCGGGGGGGATCGCAGATACGCAGTATTTT.

V and J are TRBV6-2 or TRBV6-3 and TRBJ2-5, with TRBD1 identical over 10 bases. Trimming removed 5 bases from V and 4 bases from J; junction bases left unmatched: 16. The CDR3 sequence is 18 residues long. CDR1 MNHEY and CDR2 SVGEGT come from the germline V gene. CDR3 in DNA: TGTGCCAGCAGTGGGGACAGGGGCCAACCAACCAGGGGAGAGACCCAGTACTTC. Translation gives CASSGDRGQPTRGETQYF.

Remarks on this clonotype: Mismatch with germline at one junction end may stem from a read error. The rearrangement joins TRBV20-1 to TRBJ2-1; unclear D gene. This CDR3 has 13 residues. CDR1 is DFQATT and CDR2 is SNEGSKA in the germline V gene (reference sequence). The CDR3 is CSASDTYYNGQFF. The CDR3 DNA sequence: TGCAGTGCTAGTGATACGTATTACAATGGGCAGTTCTTC.

This chain connects TRBV10-3 to TRBJ1-1, with a weak D call TRBD1 (5 bases). Germline V lookup: CDR1 ENHRY, CDR2 SYGVKD. The CDR3 has 15 residues. V was pared by 2 bases and J by 5 bases, with 15 bases between. CDR3: CAISEPTLGVTEAFF. The DNA of the CDR3 is TGTGCCATCAGTGAGCCGACCCTGGGGGTAACTGAAGCTTTCTTT.